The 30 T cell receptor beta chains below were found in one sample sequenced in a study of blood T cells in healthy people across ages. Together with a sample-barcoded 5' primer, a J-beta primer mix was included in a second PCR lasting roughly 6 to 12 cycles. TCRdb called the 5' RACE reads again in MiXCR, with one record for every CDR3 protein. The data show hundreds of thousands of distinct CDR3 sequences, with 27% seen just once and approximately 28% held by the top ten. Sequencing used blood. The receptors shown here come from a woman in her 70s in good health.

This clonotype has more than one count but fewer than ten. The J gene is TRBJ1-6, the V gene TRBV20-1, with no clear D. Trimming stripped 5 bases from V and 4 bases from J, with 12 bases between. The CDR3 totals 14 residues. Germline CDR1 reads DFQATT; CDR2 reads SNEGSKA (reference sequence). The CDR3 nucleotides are TGCAGTGCTCGCGGAACTGGGTATAATTCACCCCTCCACTTT. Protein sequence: CSARGTGYNSPLHF.

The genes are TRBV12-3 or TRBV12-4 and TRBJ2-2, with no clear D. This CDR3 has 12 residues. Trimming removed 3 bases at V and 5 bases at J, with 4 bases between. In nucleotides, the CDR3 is TGTGCCAGCAGTTTTGAGACCGGGGAGCTGTTTTTT. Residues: CASSFETGELFF.

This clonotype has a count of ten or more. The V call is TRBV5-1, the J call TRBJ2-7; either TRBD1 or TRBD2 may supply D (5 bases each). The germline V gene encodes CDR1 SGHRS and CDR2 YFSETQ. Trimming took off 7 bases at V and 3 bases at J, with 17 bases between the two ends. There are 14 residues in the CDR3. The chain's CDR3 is CASHDRLGGYEQYF. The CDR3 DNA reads TGCGCCAGCCATGACCGGCTTGGGGGCTACGAGCAGTACTTC.

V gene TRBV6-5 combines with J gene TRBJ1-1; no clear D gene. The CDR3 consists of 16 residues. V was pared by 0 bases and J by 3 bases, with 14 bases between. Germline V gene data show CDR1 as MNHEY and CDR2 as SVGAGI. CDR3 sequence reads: CASSYSPRRVDTEAFF. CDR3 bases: TGTGCCAGCAGTTACTCGCCCAGACGGGTCGACACTGAAGCTTTCTTT.

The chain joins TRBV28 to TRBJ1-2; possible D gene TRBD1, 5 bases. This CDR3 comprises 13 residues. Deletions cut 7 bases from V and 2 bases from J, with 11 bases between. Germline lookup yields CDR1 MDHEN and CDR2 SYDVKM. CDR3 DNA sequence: TGTGCCAGCAAAAAGGGGTACAACTATGGCTACACCTTC. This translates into CASKKGYNYGYTF.

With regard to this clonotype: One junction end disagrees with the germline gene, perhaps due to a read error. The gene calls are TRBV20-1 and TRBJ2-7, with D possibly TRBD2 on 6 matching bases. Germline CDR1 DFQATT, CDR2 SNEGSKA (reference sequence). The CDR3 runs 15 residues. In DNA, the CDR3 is TGCAGTGCTAAAGTTCCCGACGGGAGAACCTACGGGCAGTACTTC. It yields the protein CSAKVPDGRTYGQYF.

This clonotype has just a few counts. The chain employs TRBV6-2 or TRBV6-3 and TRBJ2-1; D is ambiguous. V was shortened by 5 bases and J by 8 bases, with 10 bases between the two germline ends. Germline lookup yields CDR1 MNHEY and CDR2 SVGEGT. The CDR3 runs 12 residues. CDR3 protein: CASSPVRYEQFF. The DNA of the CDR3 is TGTGCCAGCAGTCCCGTGAGGTATGAGCAGTTCTTC.

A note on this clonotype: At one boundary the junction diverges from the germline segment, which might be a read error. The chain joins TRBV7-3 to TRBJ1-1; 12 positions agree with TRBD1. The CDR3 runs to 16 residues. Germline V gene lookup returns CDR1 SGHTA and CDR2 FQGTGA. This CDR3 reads CANSLMGQGAKTEAFF. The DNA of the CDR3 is TGTGCCAACAGCTTAATGGGACAGGGGGCGAAGACTGAAGCTTTCTTT. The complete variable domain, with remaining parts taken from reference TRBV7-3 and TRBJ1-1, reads GAGVSQTPSNKVTEKGKYVELRCDPISGHTALYWYRQSLGQGPEFLIYFQGTGAADDSGLPNDRFFAVRPEGSVSTLKIQRTERGDSAVYLCANSLMGQGAKTEAFFGQGTRLTVV.

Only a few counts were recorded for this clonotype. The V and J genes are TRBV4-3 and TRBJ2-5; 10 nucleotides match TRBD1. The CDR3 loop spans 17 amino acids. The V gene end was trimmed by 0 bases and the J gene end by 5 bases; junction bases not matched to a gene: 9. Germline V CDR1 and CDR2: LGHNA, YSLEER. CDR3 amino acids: CASSQDRGQGRRETQYF. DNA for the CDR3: TGCGCCAGCAGCCAAGATCGGGGACAGGGGAGAAGGGAGACCCAGTACTTC.

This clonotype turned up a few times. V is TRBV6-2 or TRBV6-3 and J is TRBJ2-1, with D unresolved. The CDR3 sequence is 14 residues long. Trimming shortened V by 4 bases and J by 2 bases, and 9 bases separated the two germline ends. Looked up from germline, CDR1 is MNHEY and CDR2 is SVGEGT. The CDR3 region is CASSSDQAYNEQFF. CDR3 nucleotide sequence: TGTGCCAGCAGTTCGGACCAAGCCTACAATGAGCAGTTCTTC.

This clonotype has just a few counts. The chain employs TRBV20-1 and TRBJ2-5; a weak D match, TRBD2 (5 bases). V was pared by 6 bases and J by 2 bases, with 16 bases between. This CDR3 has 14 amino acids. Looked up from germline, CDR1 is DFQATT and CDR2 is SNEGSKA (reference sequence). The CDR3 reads CSANTRRRQETQYF. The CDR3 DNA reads TGCAGTGCAAACACCCGGAGGAGGCAAGAGACCCAGTACTTC.

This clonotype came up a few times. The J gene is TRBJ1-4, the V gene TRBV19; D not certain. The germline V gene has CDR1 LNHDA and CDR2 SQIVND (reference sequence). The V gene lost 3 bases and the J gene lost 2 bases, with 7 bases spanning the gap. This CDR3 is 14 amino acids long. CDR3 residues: CASSMAGTNEKLFF. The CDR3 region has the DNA TGTGCCAGTAGTATGGCCGGGACTAATGAAAAACTGTTTTTT.

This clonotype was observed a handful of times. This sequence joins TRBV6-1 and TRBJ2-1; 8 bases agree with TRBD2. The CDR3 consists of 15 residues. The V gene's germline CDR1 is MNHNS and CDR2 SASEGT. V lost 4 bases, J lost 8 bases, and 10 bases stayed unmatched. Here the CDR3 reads CASSGSTGGPYEQFF. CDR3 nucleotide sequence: TGTGCCAGCAGTGGGTCGACGGGAGGGCCCTATGAGCAGTTCTTC.

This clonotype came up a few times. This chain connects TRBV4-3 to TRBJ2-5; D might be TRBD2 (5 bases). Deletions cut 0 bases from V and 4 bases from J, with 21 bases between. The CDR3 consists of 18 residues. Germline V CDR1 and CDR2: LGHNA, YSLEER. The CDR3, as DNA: TGCGCCAGCAGCCAAGATCGTAGTGGAAGTCGGGGATCAGAGACCCAGTACTTC. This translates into CASSQDRSGSRGSETQYF.

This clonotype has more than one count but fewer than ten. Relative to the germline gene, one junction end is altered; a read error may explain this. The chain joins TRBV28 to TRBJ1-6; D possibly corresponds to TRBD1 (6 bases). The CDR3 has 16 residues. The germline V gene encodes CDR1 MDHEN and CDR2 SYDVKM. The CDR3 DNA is TGTGCCAGCAAGGACAGAAGCTTCTCCTATAATTCACCCTTCCACTTT. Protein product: CASKDRSFSYNSPFHF.

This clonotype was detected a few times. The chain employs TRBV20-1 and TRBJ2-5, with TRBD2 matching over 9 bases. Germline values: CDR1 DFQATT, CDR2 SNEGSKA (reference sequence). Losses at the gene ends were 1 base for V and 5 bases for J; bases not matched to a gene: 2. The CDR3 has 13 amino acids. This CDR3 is CSARGTSVETQYF. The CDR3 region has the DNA TGCAGTGCTAGAGGGACTAGCGTCGAGACCCAGTACTTC.

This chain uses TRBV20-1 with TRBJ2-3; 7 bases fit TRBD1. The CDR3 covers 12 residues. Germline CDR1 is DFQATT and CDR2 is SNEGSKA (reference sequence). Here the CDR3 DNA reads TGCAGCAACAGGGACAGCGCAGATACGCAGTATTTT. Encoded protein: CSNRDSADTQYF.

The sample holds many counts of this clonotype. The CDR3 region is CASSPRPRFQETQYF. CDR3 coding DNA: TGTGCCAGCAGTCCCAGGCCCCGCTTCCAAGAGACCCAGTACTTC. The V gene is TRBV28, the J gene TRBJ2-5; no reliable D call. Trimming took off 5 bases at V and 1 base at J, with 14 bases between the two ends. The V gene's germline CDR1 is MDHEN and CDR2 SYDVKM. CDR3 length: 15 amino acids.

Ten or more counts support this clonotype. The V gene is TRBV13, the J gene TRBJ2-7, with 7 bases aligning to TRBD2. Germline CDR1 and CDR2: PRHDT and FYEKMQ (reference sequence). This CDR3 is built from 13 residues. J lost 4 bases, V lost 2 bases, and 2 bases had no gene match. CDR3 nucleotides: TGTGCCAGCAGCTTACCCGGGGGGTACGAGCAGTACTTC. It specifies CASSLPGGYEQYF.

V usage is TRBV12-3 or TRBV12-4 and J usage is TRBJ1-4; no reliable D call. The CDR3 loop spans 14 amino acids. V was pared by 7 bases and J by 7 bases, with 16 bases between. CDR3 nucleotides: TGTGCCAGCACCTTAGGTCTAGCGGGTGAAAAACTGTTTTTT. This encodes CASTLGLAGEKLFF.

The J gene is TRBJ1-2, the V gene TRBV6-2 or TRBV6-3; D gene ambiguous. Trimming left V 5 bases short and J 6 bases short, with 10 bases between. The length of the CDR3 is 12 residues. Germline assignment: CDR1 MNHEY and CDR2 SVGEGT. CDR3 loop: CASSPRLDGYTF. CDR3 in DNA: TGTGCCAGCAGTCCTCGGCTGGATGGCTACACCTTC.

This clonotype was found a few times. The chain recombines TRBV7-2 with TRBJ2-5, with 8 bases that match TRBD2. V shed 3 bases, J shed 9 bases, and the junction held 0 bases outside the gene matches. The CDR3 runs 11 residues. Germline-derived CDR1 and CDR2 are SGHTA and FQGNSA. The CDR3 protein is CASSLGLAQYF. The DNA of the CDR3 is TGTGCCAGCAGCTTGGGACTAGCCCAGTACTTC.

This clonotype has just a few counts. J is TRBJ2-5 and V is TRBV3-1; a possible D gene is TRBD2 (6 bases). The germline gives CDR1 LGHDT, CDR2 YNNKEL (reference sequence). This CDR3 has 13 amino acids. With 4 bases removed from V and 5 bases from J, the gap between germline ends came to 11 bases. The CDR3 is CASSPGLMETQYF. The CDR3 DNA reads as TGTGCCAGCAGCCCGGGACTCATGGAGACCCAGTACTTC.

The CDR3 nucleotides are TGTGCCAGCAGGGCACTAGCGGCTAAATCCTACAATGAGCAGTTCTTC. The encoded protein is CASRALAAKSYNEQFF. This chain joins TRBV6-2 or TRBV6-3 and TRBJ2-1; 8 nucleotides line up with TRBD2. Germline CDR1 and CDR2: MNHEY and SVGEGT. V lost 6 bases, J lost 1 base, and 8 bases stayed unmatched. There are 16 residues in the CDR3.

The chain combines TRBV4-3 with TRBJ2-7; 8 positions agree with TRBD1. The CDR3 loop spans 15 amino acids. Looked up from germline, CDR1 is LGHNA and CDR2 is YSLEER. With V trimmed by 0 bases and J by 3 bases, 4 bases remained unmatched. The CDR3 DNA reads TGCGCCAGCAGCCAAGATCCGACAGGGGACTACGAGCAGTACTTC. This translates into CASSQDPTGDYEQYF.

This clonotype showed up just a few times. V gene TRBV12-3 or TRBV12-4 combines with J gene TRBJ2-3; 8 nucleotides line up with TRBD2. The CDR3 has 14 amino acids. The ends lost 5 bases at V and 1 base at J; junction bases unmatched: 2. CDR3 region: CASSATSGTDTQYF. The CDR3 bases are TGTGCCAGCAGTGCGACTAGCGGCACAGATACGCAGTATTTT.

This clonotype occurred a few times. The CDR3 DNA sequence: TGTGCCAGCAATTCGGGGGGGTTAGAAACTGAAGCTTTCTTT. Translation: CASNSGGLETEAFF. The rearrangement links TRBV28 to TRBJ1-1; tentative D call: TRBD1 (5 bases). The CDR3 has 14 residues. V was shortened by 7 bases and J by 5 bases, with 17 bases between the two germline ends. Germline V gives CDR1 MDHEN, CDR2 SYDVKM. Looking up the rest from reference TRBV28 and TRBJ1-1 gives the full variable domain: DVKVTQSSRYLVKRTGEKVFLECVQDMDHENMFWYRQDPGLGLRLIYFSYDVKMKEKGDIPEGYSVSREKKERFSLILESASTNQTSMYLCASNSGGLETEAFFGQGTRLTVV.

This CDR3 reads CASVGSTAQAYEQYF. CDR3 bases: TGTGCCAGCGTGGGTAGTACAGCCCAGGCGTACGAGCAGTACTTC. The rearrangement uses TRBV7-3 and TRBJ2-5; no firm D call. The assigned J gene may be wrong: the sequence end matches TRBJ2-7 better. This CDR3 is built from 15 residues. Germline CDR1 is SGHTA and CDR2 is FQGTGA.

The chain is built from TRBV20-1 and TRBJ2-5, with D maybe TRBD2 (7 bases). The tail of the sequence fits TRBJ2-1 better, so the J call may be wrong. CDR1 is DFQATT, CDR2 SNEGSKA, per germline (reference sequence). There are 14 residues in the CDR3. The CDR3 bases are TGCAGTGGCGAGGGGGAGCGGGAATGGGATGAGCAGTTCTTC. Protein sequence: CSGEGEREWDEQFF.

The DNA of the CDR3 is TGTGCCAGCAGCTTGAACGGGGACTCCTTACCTGGGGCCAACGTCCTGACTTTC. Translated, it gives CASSLNGDSLPGANVLTF. This chain connects TRBV5-6 to TRBJ2-6; perhaps TRBD2 as D (6 bases). Per germline, CDR1 SGHDT and CDR2 YYEEEE. V was shortened by 1 base and J by 2 bases, with 16 bases between the two germline ends. The CDR3 is 18 amino acids.